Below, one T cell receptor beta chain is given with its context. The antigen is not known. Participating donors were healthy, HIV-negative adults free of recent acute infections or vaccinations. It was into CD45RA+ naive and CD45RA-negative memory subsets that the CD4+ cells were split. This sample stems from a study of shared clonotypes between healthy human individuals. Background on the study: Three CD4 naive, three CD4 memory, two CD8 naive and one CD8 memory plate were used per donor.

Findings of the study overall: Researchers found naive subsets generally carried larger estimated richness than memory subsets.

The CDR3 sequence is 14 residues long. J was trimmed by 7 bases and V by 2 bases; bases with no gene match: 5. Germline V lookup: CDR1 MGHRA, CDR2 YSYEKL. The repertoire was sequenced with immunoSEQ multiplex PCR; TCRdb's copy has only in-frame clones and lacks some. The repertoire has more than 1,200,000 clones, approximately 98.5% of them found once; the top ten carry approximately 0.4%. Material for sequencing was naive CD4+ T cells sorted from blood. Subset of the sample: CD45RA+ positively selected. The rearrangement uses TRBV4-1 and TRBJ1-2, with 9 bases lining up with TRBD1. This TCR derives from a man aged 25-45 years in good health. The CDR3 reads CASSQTGQGSGYTF. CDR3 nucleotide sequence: TGCGCCAGCAGCCAAACCGGACAGGGGAGTGGCTACACCTTC.